This entry lists 4 T cell receptor beta chains sequenced from one sample in a study of T-cell reconstitution after alpha-beta-depleted transplantation in children. Unique molecular identifiers were incorporated during preparation of the TCRbeta library. TCRdb re-called the PCR reads through MiXCR, storing one row per CDR3 protein. The repertoire holds approximately 630,000 distinct CDR3 sequences, with about an eighth as singletons. The sample consisted of PBMCs, taken before TCRalphabeta/CD19-depleted stem cell transplant. These TCRs come from a girl aged 2 to 10 with congenital amegakaryocytic thrombocytopenia, due to receive a stem cell transplant.

This clonotype was detected many times. The chain is built from TRBV5-1 and TRBJ2-3, with 11 bases aligning to TRBD2. From germline, CDR1 is SGHRS and CDR2 YFSETQ. Germline trimming cut 4 bases from V and 3 bases from J; bases unmatched to any gene: 4. The CDR3 sequence is 15 residues long. The DNA of the CDR3 is TGCGCCAGCAGCGCCACTAGCGGGAGAACAGATACGCAGTATTTT. Its protein product is CASSATSGRTDTQYF.

The V gene is TRBV5-1, the J gene TRBJ2-2; D remains ambiguous. V lost 6 bases and J 5 bases, leaving 8 bases between the germline ends. The CDR3 is 12 residues long. The germline V gene encodes CDR1 SGHRS and CDR2 YFSETQ. CDR3 in DNA: TGCGCCAGCAACCTCCGGACCGGGGAGCTGTTTTTT. Amino acid sequence: CASNLRTGELFF.

In its sample, this clonotype was seen many times. The chain joins TRBV5-1 to TRBJ2-1; 8 nucleotides match TRBD2. Germline trimming cut 4 bases from V and 5 bases from J; bases unmatched to any gene: 14. The CDR3 is 17 residues long. The germline V gene encodes CDR1 SGHRS and CDR2 YFSETQ. The CDR3 spells CASSAPSYREGNNEQFF. CDR3 in DNA: TGCGCCAGCAGCGCCCCTTCGTATCGGGAGGGAAACAATGAGCAGTTCTTC.

Many counts were recorded for this clonotype. The junction shows a germline mismatch at one end, possibly a read error. This chain connects TRBV29-1 to TRBJ1-3, with 12 bases lining up with TRBD1. Per the germline V gene, CDR1 is SQVTM and CDR2 is ANQGSEA. This CDR3 region has 12 residues. The CDR3 loop reads CSVVSGTGGADF. The CDR3 DNA reads TGCAGCGTTGTGTCCGGGACAGGGGGCGCGGATTTT.